Following are 15 T cell receptor beta chains from one sample sequenced in a study of blood T cell repertoires in COVID-19. TCRdb's table, derived via immunoSEQ multiplex PCR, lists solely in-frame clones and lacks some. The table includes 250,000 or so clones, approximately 86% detected once. Sequenced input: peripheral blood. The receptors stem from a man aged 30 to 39 with active or convalescent COVID-19.

This chain joins TRBV6-5 and TRBJ1-2; D not resolved. The germline V gene has CDR1 MNHEY and CDR2 SVGAGI. The CDR3 runs 14 residues. The germline V and J ends were trimmed by 6 bases and 0 bases, with 11 bases remaining between them. The CDR3 protein is CASSAGTTNYGYTF. CDR3 DNA: TGTGCCAGCAGCGCAGGAACGACTAACTATGGCTACACCTTC.

The chain has TRBV27 and TRBJ2-7, with 8 bases fitting TRBD1. The CDR3 totals 13 residues. CDR1 is MNHEY, CDR2 SMNVEV, per germline (reference sequence). V was pared by 6 bases and J by 7 bases, with 8 bases of the junction left unmatched. CDR3 DNA sequence: TGTGCCAGCAGGCTGACAGGGGCGGGAGAGCAGTACTTC. It codes for CASRLTGAGEQYF.

This CDR3 reads CASSVVDGGDSPLHF. The CDR3 nucleotides are TGTGCCAGCAGCGTAGTCGACGGAGGGGATTCACCCCTCCACTTT. This chain links TRBV9 with TRBJ1-6; possible D gene TRBD1, 5 bases. V was cut by 0 bases and J by 8 bases, with 12 bases left in between. In germline, CDR1 is SGDLS, CDR2 YYNGEE. This CDR3 region has 15 residues.

V is TRBV11-2 and J is TRBJ2-1, with no clear D. CDR1 is SGHAT and CDR2 is FQNNGV in the germline V gene. Trimming took off 1 base at V and 6 bases at J, with 13 bases between the two ends. This CDR3 spans 15 amino acids. Here the CDR3 DNA reads TGTGCCAGCAGCTTAGTTGGCATTTCCCTCAATGAGCAGTTCTTC. This codes for CASSLVGISLNEQFF.

In DNA form, the CDR3 reads TGTGCCAGTAGTACAAACACGGGACACTCGACAGCTAACTATGGCTACACCTTC. Its protein is CASSTNTGHSTANYGYTF. The chain uses TRBV19 and TRBJ1-2, with a possible D match to TRBD1 (6 bases). The V gene's germline CDR1 is LNHDA and CDR2 SQIVND (reference sequence). The CDR3 is 18 amino acids. Trimming removed 4 bases from V and 0 bases from J, with 21 bases in between.

The rearrangement joins TRBV6-5 to TRBJ2-7; TRBD1 aligns across 9 bases. With V trimmed by 6 bases and J by 2 bases, 5 bases remained unmatched. Germline lookup yields CDR1 MNHEY and CDR2 SVGAGI. The CDR3 loop spans 14 amino acids. The CDR3 is CASSPQGAAYEQYF. In DNA form, the CDR3 reads TGTGCCAGCAGCCCACAGGGGGCCGCCTACGAGCAGTACTTC.

CDR3 nucleotide sequence: TGTGCCAGTGACAGGGAAACCACCATCTATGGCTACACCTTC. This gives the protein CASDRETTIYGYTF. The rearrangement links TRBV27 to TRBJ1-2; 7 nucleotides line up with TRBD1. From germline, CDR1 is MNHEY and CDR2 SMNVEV (reference sequence). The CDR3 consists of 14 residues. V was pared by 9 bases and J by 4 bases, with 11 bases of the junction left unmatched.

This clone has a single count. V gene TRBV29-1 combines with J gene TRBJ1-1, with TRBD1 identical over 10 bases. Germline lookup yields CDR1 SQVTM and CDR2 ANQGSEA. The V segment lost 8 bases and the J segment 0 bases; nucleotides outside the gene matches: 9. This CDR3 comprises 15 residues. CDR3 sequence reads: CSLTRTGGMNTEAFF. CDR3 sequence (DNA): TGCAGCCTCACACGGACAGGGGGGATGAACACTGAAGCTTTCTTT.

The rearrangement links TRBV11-2 to TRBJ2-1, with TRBD2 matching 8 bases. The CDR3 covers 16 residues. Germline V lookup: CDR1 SGHAT, CDR2 FQNNGV. V was pared by 5 bases and J by 9 bases, with 15 bases of the junction left unmatched. The CDR3 DNA reads TGTGCCAGCAGCCAGCGGGCGGGGGGATCGGCGGCTGAGCAGTTCTTC. This encodes CASSQRAGGSAAEQFF.

The chain combines TRBV10-3 with TRBJ2-7; the D is unclear. V lost 3 bases to trimming and J lost 3 bases, with 6 bases between them. This CDR3 has 12 residues. Looked up from germline, CDR1 is ENHRY and CDR2 is SYGVKD. CDR3: CAISEPGYEQYF. CDR3 DNA: TGTGCCATCAGTGAACCAGGCTACGAGCAGTACTTC.

The chain uses TRBV19 and TRBJ1-4, with 7 bases that match TRBD1. Unmatched junction bases numbered 6, after V lost 2 bases and J lost 6 bases. Germline CDR1 reads LNHDA; CDR2 reads SQIVND (reference sequence). The length of the CDR3 is 15 residues. CDR3 residues: CASSISFTGDEKLFF. Written as DNA, the CDR3 is TGTGCCAGTAGTATATCGTTCACAGGGGATGAAAAACTGTTTTTT. The full variable domain, rest sourced from reference TRBV19 and TRBJ1-4, is DGGITQSPKYLFRKEGQNVTLSCEQNLNHDAMYWYRQDPGQGLRLIYYSQIVNDFQKGDIAEGYSVSREKKESFPLTVTSAQKNPTAFYLCASSISFTGDEKLFFGSGTQLSVL.

Of note for this clone: Additional DNA sequences in this sample encode the identical CDR3. The chain carries TRBV12-5 and TRBJ1-5; no reliable D call. The CDR3 runs 13 residues. The germline V gene encodes CDR1 LGHNT and CDR2 FRNRAP. V dropped 1 base and J dropped 4 bases, with 5 bases sitting between them. CDR3 sequence reads: CASGLGLNQPQHF. In DNA, the CDR3 is TGTGCTAGTGGTTTGGGACTAAATCAGCCCCAGCATTTT.

The rearrangement joins TRBV5-6 to TRBJ1-1; 7 bases map to TRBD1. CDR3 length: 14 residues. V was clipped by 4 bases and J by 3 bases; unmatched bases: 6. Germline CDR1 SGHDT, CDR2 YYEEEE. The CDR3 protein is CASSNIDRDTEAFF. The CDR3 bases are TGTGCCAGCAGCAACATTGACAGGGACACTGAAGCTTTCTTT.

The chain joins TRBV6-2 or TRBV6-3 to TRBJ1-5; D call uncertain. V gave up 0 bases and J gave up 4 bases, with 7 bases separating them. Per germline, CDR1 MNHEY and CDR2 SVGEGT. This CDR3 has 14 residues. The CDR3: CASSYSSGNQPQHF. CDR3 nucleotide sequence: TGTGCCAGCAGTTACTCGTCCGGGAATCAGCCCCAGCATTTT.

This clone was seen a few times. This chain joins TRBV4-2 and TRBJ1-2; 7 nucleotides match TRBD1. Germline values: CDR1 LGHNA, CDR2 YNFKEQ. Losses at the gene ends were 5 bases for V and 1 base for J; bases not matched to a gene: 4. There are 14 residues in the CDR3. CDR3 residues: CASSMTGNNYGYTF. CDR3 coding DNA: TGTGCCAGCAGCATGACAGGGAATAACTATGGCTACACCTTC.